Sequencing of this T cell receptor (beta chain) was carried out in a study of OX40 agonist ivuxolimab in advanced cancers. CDR3 length: 13 amino acids. In germline, CDR1 is SGHNT, CDR2 YYREEE (reference sequence). Trimming stripped 4 bases from V and 4 bases from J, with 12 bases between. In the case of this clone: What it binds is unknown.

Study-wide results and caveats: Low normalized T-cell clonal expansion was additionally recorded for some nonresponders. Fewer expanded clones were found on average in CD4+ than in CD8+ T cells.

Measured with immunoSEQ multiplex PCR; TCRdb has only the in-frame clones, and not every one. The data hold 36,000 or so clones, with about 80% observed a single time. The sample here was CD4+ or CD8+ T cells sorted from blood, taken in a trial of the OX40 agonist ivuxolimab. The receptor was derived from an adult with an advanced solid tumor such as melanoma, head and neck, liver or kidney cancer. The genes are TRBV5-4 and TRBJ2-7; D remains unclear. In DNA form, the CDR3 reads TGTGCCAGCAGCCCCCGACCTAATTACGAGCAGTACTTC. It is translated as CASSPRPNYEQYF.